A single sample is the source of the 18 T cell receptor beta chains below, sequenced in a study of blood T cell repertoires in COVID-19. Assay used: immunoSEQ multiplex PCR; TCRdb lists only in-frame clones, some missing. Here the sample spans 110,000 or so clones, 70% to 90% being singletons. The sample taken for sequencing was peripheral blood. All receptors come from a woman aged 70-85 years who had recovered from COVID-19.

The chain's CDR3 is CSASRRGYEQYF. The CDR3 DNA follows: TGCAGTGCTAGTCGGCGGGGTTACGAGCAGTACTTC. The chain recombines TRBV20-1 with TRBJ2-7; D is possibly TRBD2 (6 bases). The CDR3 is 12 amino acids. Germline loops: CDR1 DFQATT, CDR2 SNEGSKA (reference sequence). V was clipped by 3 bases and J by 4 bases, with 10 bases between them.

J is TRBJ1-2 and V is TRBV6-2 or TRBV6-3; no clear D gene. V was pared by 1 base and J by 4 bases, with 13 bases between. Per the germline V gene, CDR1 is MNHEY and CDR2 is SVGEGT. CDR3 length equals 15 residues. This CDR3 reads CASSYWSDPSYGYTF. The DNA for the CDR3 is TGTGCCAGCAGTTACTGGAGCGACCCTAGCTATGGCTACACCTTC.

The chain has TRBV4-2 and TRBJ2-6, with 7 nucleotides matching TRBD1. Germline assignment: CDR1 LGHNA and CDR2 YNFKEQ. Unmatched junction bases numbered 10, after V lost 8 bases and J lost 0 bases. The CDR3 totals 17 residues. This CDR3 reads CASSGQSPPSGANVLTF. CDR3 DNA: TGTGCCAGCTCGGGACAGTCACCCCCCTCTGGGGCCAACGTCCTGACTTTC.

In DNA form, the CDR3 reads TGTGCCTGGAGTGTGCGCGGACTAGCGGGAGAGTGGGACAATGAGCAGTTCTTC. Encoded protein: CAWSVRGLAGEWDNEQFF. The chain combines TRBV30 with TRBJ2-1; 13 bases match TRBD2. V was clipped by 0 bases and J by 5 bases; unmatched bases: 10. The CDR3 contains 18 residues. Germline-derived CDR1 and CDR2 are GTSNPN and SVGIG (reference sequence).

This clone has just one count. The CDR3 bases are TGTGCCAGCAGTGAAGGGAGTCCGGGGACCTACGAGCAGTACTTC. This encodes CASSEGSPGTYEQYF. The V call is TRBV6-1, the J call TRBJ2-7; perhaps TRBD2 as D (5 bases). V was clipped by 1 base and J by 2 bases, with 12 bases between them. CDR3 length: 15 residues. Germline V CDR1 and CDR2: MNHNS, SASEGT.

The CDR3, as DNA: TGCGCCAGCAGCGTGGTGCGGAGAGAAGCTTTCTTT. This codes for CASSVVRREAFF. The J gene is TRBJ1-1, the V gene TRBV10-2; D not resolved. This CDR3 region has 12 residues. V lost 6 bases and J lost 8, with 13 bases in between. Germline V gene data show CDR1 as WSHSY and CDR2 as SAAADI.

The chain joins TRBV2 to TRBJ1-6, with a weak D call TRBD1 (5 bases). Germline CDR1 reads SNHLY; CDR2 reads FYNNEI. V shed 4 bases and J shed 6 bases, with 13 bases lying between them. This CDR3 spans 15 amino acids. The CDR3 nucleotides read TGTGCCAGCAGTGCCCAGGGTTCCGGTAATTCACCCCTCCACTTT. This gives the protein CASSAQGSGNSPLHF.

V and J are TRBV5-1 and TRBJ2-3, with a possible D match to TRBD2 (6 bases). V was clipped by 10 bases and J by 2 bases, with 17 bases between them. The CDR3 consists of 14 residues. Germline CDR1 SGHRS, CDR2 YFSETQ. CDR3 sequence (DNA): TGCGCCTCCCATCGGGACTTCCCCACAGATACGCAGTATTTT. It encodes CASHRDFPTDTQYF.

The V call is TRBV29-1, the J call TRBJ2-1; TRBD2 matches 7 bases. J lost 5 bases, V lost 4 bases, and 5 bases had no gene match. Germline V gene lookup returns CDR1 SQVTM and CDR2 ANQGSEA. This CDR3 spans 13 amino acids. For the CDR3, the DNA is TGCAGCGTTGTTCCCAGCGGGAACAATGAGCAGTTCTTC. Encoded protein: CSVVPSGNNEQFF.

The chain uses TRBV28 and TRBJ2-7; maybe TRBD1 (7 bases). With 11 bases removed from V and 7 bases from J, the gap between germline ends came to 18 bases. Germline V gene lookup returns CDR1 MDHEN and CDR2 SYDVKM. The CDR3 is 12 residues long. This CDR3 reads CASAEGAREQYF. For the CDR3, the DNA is TGTGCCTCGGCGGAGGGGGCGCGTGAGCAGTACTTC.

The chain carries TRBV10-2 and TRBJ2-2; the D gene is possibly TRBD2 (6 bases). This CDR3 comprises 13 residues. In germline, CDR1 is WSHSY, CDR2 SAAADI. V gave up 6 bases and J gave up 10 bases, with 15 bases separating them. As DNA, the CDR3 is TGCGCCAGCAGACTCGGGACTGACCTGGAGCTGTTTTTT. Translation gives CASRLGTDLELFF.

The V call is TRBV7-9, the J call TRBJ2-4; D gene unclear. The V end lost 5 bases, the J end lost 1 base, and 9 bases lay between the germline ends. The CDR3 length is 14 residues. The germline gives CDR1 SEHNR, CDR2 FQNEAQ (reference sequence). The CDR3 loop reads CASSPHSAKNIQYF. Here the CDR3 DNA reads TGTGCCAGCAGCCCCCATTCCGCCAAAAACATTCAGTACTTC.

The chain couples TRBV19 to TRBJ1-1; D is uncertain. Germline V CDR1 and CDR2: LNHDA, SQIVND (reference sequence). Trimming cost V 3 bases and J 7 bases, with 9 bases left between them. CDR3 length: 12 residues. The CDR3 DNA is TGTGCCAGTAGTATGGAGACCGATGAAGCTTTCTTT. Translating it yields CASSMETDEAFF.

The CDR3 DNA sequence: TGCAGTGCTAGTATTACTCTCGAGCAGTTCTTC. Residues: CSASITLEQFF. The V and J genes are TRBV20-1 and TRBJ2-1; D unresolved. CDR1 is DFQATT, CDR2 SNEGSKA, per germline (reference sequence). The CDR3 contains 11 residues. Trimming removed 3 bases at V and 10 bases at J, with 10 bases between.

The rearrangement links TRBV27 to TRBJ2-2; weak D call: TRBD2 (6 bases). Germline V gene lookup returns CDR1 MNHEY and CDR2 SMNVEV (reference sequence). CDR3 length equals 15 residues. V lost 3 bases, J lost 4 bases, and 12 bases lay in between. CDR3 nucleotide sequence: TGTGCCAGCAGTTTGGGGACTCGGGGCACCGGGGAGCTGTTTTTT. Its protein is CASSLGTRGTGELFF.

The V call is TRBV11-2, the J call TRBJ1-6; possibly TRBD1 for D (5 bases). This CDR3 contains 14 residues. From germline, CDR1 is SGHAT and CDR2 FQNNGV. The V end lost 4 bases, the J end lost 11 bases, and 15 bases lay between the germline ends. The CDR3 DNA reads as TGTGCCAGCAGCTCTTCCCCAGGGTTTACACCCCTCCACTTT. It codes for CASSSSPGFTPLHF.

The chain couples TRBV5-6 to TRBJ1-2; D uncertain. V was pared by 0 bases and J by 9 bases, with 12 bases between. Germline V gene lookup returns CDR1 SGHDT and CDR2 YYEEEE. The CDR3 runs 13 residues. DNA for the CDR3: TGTGCCAGCAGCTTGGAGGCAGGACTGAGCTACACCTTC. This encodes CASSLEAGLSYTF.

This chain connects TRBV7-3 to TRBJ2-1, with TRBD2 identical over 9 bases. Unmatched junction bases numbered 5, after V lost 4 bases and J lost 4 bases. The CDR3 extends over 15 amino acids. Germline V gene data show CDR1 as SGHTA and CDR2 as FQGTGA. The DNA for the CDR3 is TGTGCCAGCAGCTCGTGGACTAGCGAATACAATGAGCAGTTCTTC. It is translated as CASSSWTSEYNEQFF.